This T cell receptor beta chain came from a study of early T cells in non-severe SARS-CoV-2 infection. This clonotype was counted only a few times. TCRdb re-derived calls from the 5' RACE reads in MiXCR, one entry per CDR3 protein. The table has approximately 71,000 distinct CDR3 sequences, about a tenth seen once. CDR3 length: 13 residues. Germline V gene sequence: CDR1 DFQATT, CDR2 SNEGSKA (reference sequence). V dropped 4 bases and J dropped 1 base, with 10 bases sitting between them. The sequencing input was whole blood. The chain carries TRBV20-1 and TRBJ2-5; weak D call: TRBD1 (6 bases). The TCR comes from an adult who was a healthcare worker with PCR-confirmed SARS-CoV-2 infection or an uninfected control (not recorded which). The CDR3 bases are TGCAGTGCTACACAGGGTCCCCAAGAGACCCAGTACTTC. Translated, it gives CSATQGPQETQYF.